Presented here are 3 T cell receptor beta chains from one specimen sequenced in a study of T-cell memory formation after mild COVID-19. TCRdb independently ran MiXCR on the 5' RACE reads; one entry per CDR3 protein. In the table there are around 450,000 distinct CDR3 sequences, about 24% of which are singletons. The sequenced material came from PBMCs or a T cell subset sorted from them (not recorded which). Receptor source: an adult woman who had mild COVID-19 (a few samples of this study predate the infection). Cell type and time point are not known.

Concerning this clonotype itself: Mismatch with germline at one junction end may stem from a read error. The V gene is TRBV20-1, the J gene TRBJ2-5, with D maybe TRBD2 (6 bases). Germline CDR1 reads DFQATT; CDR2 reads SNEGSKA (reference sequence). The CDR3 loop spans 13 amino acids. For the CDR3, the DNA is TGCAGTGCTAGGAGGGACTTCCAAGATACCCAGTACTTC. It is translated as CSARRDFQDTQYF.

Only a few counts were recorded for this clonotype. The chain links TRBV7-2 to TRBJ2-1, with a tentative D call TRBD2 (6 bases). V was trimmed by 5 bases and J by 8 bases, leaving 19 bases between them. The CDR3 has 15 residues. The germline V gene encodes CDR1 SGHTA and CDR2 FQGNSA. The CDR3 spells CASSTSRTTLDEQFF. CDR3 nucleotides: TGTGCCAGCAGCACCTCAAGGACTACCCTGGATGAGCAGTTCTTC.

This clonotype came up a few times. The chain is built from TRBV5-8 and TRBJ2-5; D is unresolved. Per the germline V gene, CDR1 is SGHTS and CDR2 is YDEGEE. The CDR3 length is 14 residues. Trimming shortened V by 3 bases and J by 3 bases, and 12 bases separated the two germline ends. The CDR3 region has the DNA TGTGCCAGCAGCTACGGGCCTCAGGAAGAGACCCAGTACTTC. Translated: CASSYGPQEETQYF.